A single sample is the source of the 5 T cell receptor beta chains below, sequenced in a study of T cells expressing NK-cell markers. TCRdb processed the 5' RACE reads again and assigns one entry to each CDR3 protein, with no DNA. The sample table sets out about 160,000 distinct CDR3 sequences. The sequenced sample was blood T cells: a sorted CD56 or NKG2C T cell subset, CD4+ or CD8+ T cells, or bulk PBMC T cells (not recorded which). The source of these receptors is a man between 18 and 69 years old in good health.

V gene TRBV20-1 combines with J gene TRBJ1-2. CDR1 and CDR2 from the germline V gene are DFQATT and SNEGSKA (reference sequence). The CDR3 spans 12 residues. CDR3: CSARVGNYGYTF.

V usage is TRBV19 and J usage is TRBJ1-3; TCRdb's D gene call, TRBD1, goes unchecked for lack of DNA. The germline gives CDR1 LNHDA, CDR2 SQIVND (reference sequence). CDR3 length: 16 residues. CDR3 region: CASSPEDRVSGNTIYF. Filled out from reference TRBV19 and TRBJ1-3, the complete variable domain reads DGGITQSPKYLFRKEGQNVTLSCEQNLNHDAMYWYRQDPGQGLRLIYYSQIVNDFQKGDIAEGYSVSREKKESFPLTVTSAQKNPTAFYLCASSPEDRVSGNTIYFGEGSWLTVV.

This chain uses TRBV5-1 with TRBJ1-2. Germline CDR1 reads SGHRS; CDR2 reads YFSETQ. This CDR3 is 14 amino acids long. The CDR3 protein is CASSLESAGNGYTF. The complete variable domain, with remaining parts taken from reference TRBV5-1 and TRBJ1-2, reads KAGVTQTPRYLIKTRGQQVTLSCSPISGHRSVSWYQQTPGQGLQFLFEYFSETQRNKGNFPGRFSGRQFSNSRSEMNVSTLELGDSALYLCASSLESAGNGYTFGSGTRLTVV.

The genes are TRBV20-1 and TRBJ2-2; there is no DNA to check the TCRdb D call of TRBD2. The CDR3 is made up of 15 amino acids. Per germline, CDR1 DFQATT and CDR2 SNEGSKA (reference sequence). The CDR3 spells CSARTSGGIDGELFF.

The CDR3 loop is CASSLEGGRVIFDEQFF. V gene TRBV5-1 combines with J gene TRBJ2-1; TCRdb picks TRBD1, but there is no DNA to check that call. This CDR3 is 17 amino acids long. CDR1 and CDR2 (germline): SGHRS, YFSETQ. The variable domain in full, completed from reference TRBV5-1 and TRBJ2-1, reads KAGVTQTPRYLIKTRGQQVTLSCSPISGHRSVSWYQQTPGQGLQFLFEYFSETQRNKGNFPGRFSGRQFSNSRSEMNVSTLELGDSALYLCASSLEGGRVIFDEQFFGPGTRLTVL.